The rows below give T cell receptor beta chains drawn from one sample of a study of identical twins. TCRdb reanalysed the 5' RACE reads using MiXCR and keeps one entry per CDR3 protein. The table includes 150,000 or so distinct CDR3 sequences, 3% to 4% detected once. Input material: memory T cells sorted from blood. These TCRs come from a man aged 18 to 30 in good health. Each CDR3 is given with its conserved first and last residue. Fields, in order: clone size, D gene, V gene, CDR3 length, J gene, CDR3 DNA, CDR3 protein. D genes are given only for firm matches. The size entry is marked missing in some rows and otherwise reads once, few, many or a size class.

.	.	TRBV25-1	15	TRBJ2-5	TGTGCCAGCAGCGGCCCCCCTAGGGGTCGGACGACCCAGTACTTC	CASSGPPRGRTTQYF
many	.	TRBV6-1	10	TRBJ2-2	TGTGCCAGAGGCACCGGGGAGCTGTTTTTT	CARGTGELFF
many	.	TRBV9	15	TRBJ2-1	TGTGCCAGCAGCGTAGGGGTGAGAAACTACAATGAGCAGTTCTTC	CASSVGVRNYNEQFF
many	TRBD2	TRBV20-1	15	TRBJ2-7	TGCAGTGCTAGGCCCCTTAGCGGGTCTACCTACGAGCAGTACTTC	CSARPLSGSTYEQYF
many	.	TRBV29-1	15	TRBJ2-6	TGCAGCGTCACTACGGACAGCTCTGGGGCCAACGTCCTGACTTTC	CSVTTDSSGANVLTF
many	TRBD2	TRBV5-1	17	TRBJ2-7	TGCGCCAGCAGCTTCGTCGTGAGCGGGACCCCCGGCTCCGAGCAGTACTTC	CASSFVVSGTPGSEQYF
many	TRBD1	TRBV5-1	15	TRBJ2-1	TGCGCCAGCAGCTTGAGGACAGGTTTCAACAATGAGCAGTTCTTC	CASSLRTGFNNEQFF
few	TRBD1	TRBV10-3	16	TRBJ2-3	TGTGCCATCAGTGAAGGCGGACAGGGGTTGACAGATACGCAGTATTTT	CAISEGGQGLTDTQYF
many	TRBD1	TRBV20-1	15	TRBJ1-1	TGCAGTGCTAGGACCCCGGGGACAGGGAACACTGAAGCTTTCTTT	CSARTPGTGNTEAFF
many	TRBD2	TRBV20-1	18	TRBJ2-5	TGCAGTGCTAGAGATATAGGCGGGAGAGGTGGTACGGGGGAGACCCAGTACTTC	CSARDIGGRGGTGETQYF
many	.	TRBV7-8	14	TRBJ1-3	TGTGCCAGCAGCCCCTATGGGCGAGGAAACACCATATATTTT	CASSPYGRGNTIYF
many	.	TRBV20-1	15	TRBJ2-3	TGCAGCTACAAACAGGGTGGGGGTAGCACAGATACGCAGTATTTT	CSYKQGGGSTDTQYF
many	.	TRBV25-1	12	TRBJ1-1	TGTGCCAGCAGATCACAATTATCAGAAGCTTTCTTT	CASRSQLSEAFF
many	.	TRBV6-2/TRBV6-3	15	TRBJ2-5	.	CASSYGQGFLETQYF
many	.	TRBV12-3/TRBV12-4	16	TRBJ2-3	TGTGCCAGCAGCCGAGCAAGGGAGTTCAGCACAGATACGCAGTATTTT	CASSRAREFSTDTQYF
.	.	TRBV6-2/TRBV6-3	16	TRBJ1-1	TGTGCCAGCAGTTATTCGGCAGGCTACAGATTACAGGGAGCTTTCTTT	CASSYSAGYRLQGAFF
many	.	TRBV20-1	14	TRBJ2-5	TGCAGTGCCACATCTACGCCGACAGTTCTGATCCAGTACTTC	CSATSTPTVLIQYF
many	.	TRBV5-1	15	TRBJ2-3	TGCGCCAGCAGCCAAAGTGGGGGAAGCACAGATACGCAGTATTTT	CASSQSGGSTDTQYF
many	.	TRBV7-9	16	TRBJ1-2	TGTGCCAGCAGCTCCTCCGGGAGGGGAATCGGCTATGGCTACACCTTC	CASSSSGRGIGYGYTF
many	TRBD2	TRBV20-1	15	TRBJ2-5	TGCAGTGCTATAGGGACTAGCGGGAGGAGAGAGACCCAGTACTTC	CSAIGTSGRRETQYF
many	TRBD2	TRBV5-1	16	TRBJ2-1	TGCGCCAGCAGCAGGGGGGGGACTAGCGACCACAATGAGCAGTTCTTC	CASSRGGTSDHNEQFF
many	TRBD1	TRBV18	15	TRBJ1-2	TGTGCCAGCTCCCCGGACAGGGCTACTAACTATGGCTACACCTTC	CASSPDRATNYGYTF
many	TRBD1	TRBV20-1	16	TRBJ1-5	TGCAGTGCTAGAAGGCACCGTCAGGGGGCGATTCAGCCCCAGCATTTT	CSARRHRQGAIQPQHF
.	.	TRBV7-9	15	TRBJ2-2	TGTGCCAGCCCTAAACTAATCCCGAACACCGGGGAGCTGTTTTTT	CASPKLIPNTGELFF
many	TRBD1	TRBV5-1	13	TRBJ1-5	TGCGCCAGCAGCTTAACAGGGGATCAGCCCCAGCATTTT	CASSLTGDQPQHF
many	TRBD1	TRBV28	15	TRBJ2-3	TGTGCCAGCAGTTTAAGGGGACAGGGTGACGATACGCAGTATTTT	CASSLRGQGDDTQYF
many	.	TRBV10-3	15	TRBJ2-1	TGTGCCATCAAATCGGGCCCTCGAGAGTACAATGAGCAGTTCTTC	CAIKSGPREYNEQFF
many	.	TRBV5-1	16	TRBJ1-6	TGCGCCAGCAGCTATATGGGCGGACAGAGTACCTCACCCCTCCACTTT	CASSYMGGQSTSPLHF
many	.	TRBV5-1	11	TRBJ2-1	TGCGCCAGCAGCTTACACAATGAGCAGTTCTTC	CASSLHNEQFF
few	.	TRBV4-1	16	TRBJ2-7	TGCGCCAGCAGCCAAGAGACTAGGGTAGGGTCCTACGAGCAGTACTTC	CASSQETRVGSYEQYF
many	.	TRBV9	14	TRBJ1-3	TGTGCCAGCAGCGTTAGACCGTCCGGAAACACCATATATTTT	CASSVRPSGNTIYF
medium-sized	.	TRBV20-1	14	TRBJ1-1	TGCAGTGCTAGAGATGGAGACAGGCACACTGAAGCTTTCTTT	CSARDGDRHTEAFF
many	.	TRBV12-3/TRBV12-4	13	TRBJ1-1	TGTGCCAGCAGGGTACTATTGGGGACTGAAGCTTTCTTT	CASRVLLGTEAFF
many	.	TRBV7-2	14	TRBJ2-1	TGTGCCAGCGGGCTTTTCGGAACCTACAATGAGCAGTTCTTC	CASGLFGTYNEQFF
.	.	TRBV5-4	14	TRBJ2-7	TGTGCCAGCAGTTTAAAAGGCGGGCGCTACGAGCAGTACTTC	CASSLKGGRYEQYF
many	.	TRBV12-3/TRBV12-4	15	TRBJ1-5	TGTGCCAGCAGTTTCGGGGTGTCGGGCAATCAGCCCCAGCATTTT	CASSFGVSGNQPQHF
many	TRBD2	TRBV11-2	17	TRBJ2-1	TGTGCCAGCAGCCCAGGCGGGGGGAGGGTAGCTGTTAATGAGCAGTTCTTC	CASSPGGGRVAVNEQFF
many	.	TRBV12-3/TRBV12-4	14	TRBJ2-7	TGTGCCAGTGGTTTGGAACAGCGGAATTACGAGCAGTACTTC	CASGLEQRNYEQYF
many	.	TRBV9	13	TRBJ2-7	TGTGCCAGCAGCGTAGACCAGACGGCGGGGCAGTACTTC	CASSVDQTAGQYF
many	TRBD1	TRBV15	17	TRBJ1-5	TGTGCCACCAGCAGGGTGACAGGGATTTATGGCAATCAGCCCCAGCATTTT	CATSRVTGIYGNQPQHF
many	.	TRBV6-1	15	TRBJ1-5	TGTGCCAGCAGTGAAGCGATACAGGGTAATCAGCCCCAGCATTTT	CASSEAIQGNQPQHF
many	TRBD1	TRBV3-1	14	TRBJ2-5	TGTGCCAGCAGCTCCGGACAGGGACAAGAGACCCAGTACTTC	CASSSGQGQETQYF
.	.	TRBV19	15	TRBJ1-5	TGTGCCAGTAGTGTCAGGGCCGTCTTCAATCAGCCCCAGCATTTT	CASSVRAVFNQPQHF
.	TRBD2	TRBV27	16	TRBJ2-5	TGTGCCAGCAGTTTAGGTACTAGCGGGAGCGGAGAGACCCAGTACTTC	CASSLGTSGSGETQYF
many	TRBD1	TRBV12-3/TRBV12-4	15	TRBJ1-4	TGTGCCAGCAGTTCAACAGGGGGCGCCCATGAAAAACTGTTTTTT	CASSSTGGAHEKLFF
many	.	TRBV5-1	14	TRBJ2-1	TGCGCCAGCAGCTTGCGACAGACCCAAGGGGAGCAGTTCTTC	CASSLRQTQGEQFF
once	.	TRBV29-1	14	TRBJ2-4	TGCAGCGTTGGGGGGCAGCGGGCAACAAACATTCAGTACTTC	CSVGGQRATNIQYF
many	.	TRBV19	12	TRBJ1-1	TGTGCCAGTAGTAAGGATGGATCTGAAGCTTTCTTT	CASSKDGSEAFF
many	.	TRBV5-5	13	TRBJ2-1	TGTGCCAGCAGCTTGGTGGCTCCCAATGAGCAGTTCTTC	CASSLVAPNEQFF